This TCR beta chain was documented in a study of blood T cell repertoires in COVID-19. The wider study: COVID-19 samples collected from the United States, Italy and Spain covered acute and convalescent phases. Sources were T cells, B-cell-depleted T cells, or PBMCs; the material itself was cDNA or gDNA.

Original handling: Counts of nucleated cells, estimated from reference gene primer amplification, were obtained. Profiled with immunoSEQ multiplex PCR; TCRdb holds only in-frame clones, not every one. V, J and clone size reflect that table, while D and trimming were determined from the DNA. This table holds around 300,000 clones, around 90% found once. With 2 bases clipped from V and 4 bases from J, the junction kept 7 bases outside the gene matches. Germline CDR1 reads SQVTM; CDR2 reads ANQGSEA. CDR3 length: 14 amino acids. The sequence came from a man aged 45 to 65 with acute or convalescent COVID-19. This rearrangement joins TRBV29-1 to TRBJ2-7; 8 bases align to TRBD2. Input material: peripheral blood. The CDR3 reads CSVEPGGVGYEQYF. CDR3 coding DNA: TGCAGCGTTGAACCCGGGGGGGTGGGATACGAGCAGTACTTC.